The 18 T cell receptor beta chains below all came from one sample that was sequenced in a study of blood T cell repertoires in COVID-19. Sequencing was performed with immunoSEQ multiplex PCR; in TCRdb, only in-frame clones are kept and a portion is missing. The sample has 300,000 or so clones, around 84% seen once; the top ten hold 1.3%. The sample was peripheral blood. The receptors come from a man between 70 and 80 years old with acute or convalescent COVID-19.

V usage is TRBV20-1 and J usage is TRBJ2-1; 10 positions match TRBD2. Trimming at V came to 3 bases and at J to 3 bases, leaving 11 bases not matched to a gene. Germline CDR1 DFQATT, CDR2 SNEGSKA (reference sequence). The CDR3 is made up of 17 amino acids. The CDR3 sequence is CSASSGLARPYYNEQFF. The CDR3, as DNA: TGCAGTGCTAGTTCGGGACTAGCGAGACCCTACTACAATGAGCAGTTCTTC.

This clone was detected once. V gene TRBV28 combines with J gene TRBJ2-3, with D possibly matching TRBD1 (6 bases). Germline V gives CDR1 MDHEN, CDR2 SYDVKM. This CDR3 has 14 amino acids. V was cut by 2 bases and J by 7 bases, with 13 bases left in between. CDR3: CASSLGTNRNTQYF. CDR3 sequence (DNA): TGTGCCAGCAGTTTAGGGACAAATAGGAATACGCAGTATTTT. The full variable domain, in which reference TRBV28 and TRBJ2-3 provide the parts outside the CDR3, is DVKVTQSSRYLVKRTGEKVFLECVQDMDHENMFWYRQDPGLGLRLIYFSYDVKMKEKGDIPEGYSVSREKKERFSLILESASTNQTSMYLCASSLGTNRNTQYFGPGTRLTVL.

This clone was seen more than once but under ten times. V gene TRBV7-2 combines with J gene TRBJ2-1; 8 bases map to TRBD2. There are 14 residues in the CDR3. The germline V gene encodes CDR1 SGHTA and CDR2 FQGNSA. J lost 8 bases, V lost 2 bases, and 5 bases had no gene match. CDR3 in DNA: TGTGCCAGCAGCTTAAATAGCGGGACTGATGAGCAGTTCTTC. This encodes CASSLNSGTDEQFF.

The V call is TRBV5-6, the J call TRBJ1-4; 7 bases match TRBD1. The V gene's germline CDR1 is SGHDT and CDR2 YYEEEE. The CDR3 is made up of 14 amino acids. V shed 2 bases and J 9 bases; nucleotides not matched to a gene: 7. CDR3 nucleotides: TGTGCCAGCAGCTTTCAAGGGGGCGGAAAAAAACTGTTTTTT. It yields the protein CASSFQGGGKKLFF.

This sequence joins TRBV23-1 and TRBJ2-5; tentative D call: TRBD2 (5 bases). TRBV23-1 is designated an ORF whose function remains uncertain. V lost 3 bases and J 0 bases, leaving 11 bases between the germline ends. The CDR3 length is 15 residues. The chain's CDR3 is CASSQKSGNQETQYF. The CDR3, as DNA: TGCGCCAGCAGTCAGAAATCCGGGAACCAAGAGACCCAGTACTTC.

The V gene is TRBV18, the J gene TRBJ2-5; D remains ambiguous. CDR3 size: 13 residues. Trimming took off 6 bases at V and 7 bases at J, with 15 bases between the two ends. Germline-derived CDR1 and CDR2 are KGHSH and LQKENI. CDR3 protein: CASSIDGSGTQYF. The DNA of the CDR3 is TGTGCCAGCTCCATTGACGGTTCGGGGACCCAGTACTTC.

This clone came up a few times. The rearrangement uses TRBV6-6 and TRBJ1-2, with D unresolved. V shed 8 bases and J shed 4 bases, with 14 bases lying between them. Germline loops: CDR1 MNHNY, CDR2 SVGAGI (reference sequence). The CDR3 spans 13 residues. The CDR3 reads CASAPGGGYGYTF. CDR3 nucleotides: TGTGCCAGCGCCCCCGGTGGCGGCTATGGCTACACCTTC.

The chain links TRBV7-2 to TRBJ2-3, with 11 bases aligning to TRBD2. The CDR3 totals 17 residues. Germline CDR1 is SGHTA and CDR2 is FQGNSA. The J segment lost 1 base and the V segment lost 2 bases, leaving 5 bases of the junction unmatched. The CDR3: CASSLTILAGGTDTQYF. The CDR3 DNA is TGTGCCAGCAGCTTAACGATACTAGCGGGAGGCACAGATACGCAGTATTTT.

CDR3 DNA sequence: TGCAGCGTTGAAGAGACAGGGGGCGCATACACTGAAGCTTTCTTT. Amino acids: CSVEETGGAYTEAFF. J is TRBJ1-1 and V is TRBV29-1; 10 bases match TRBD1. Germline V gene sequence: CDR1 SQVTM, CDR2 ANQGSEA. The trim removed 0 bases at V and 3 bases at J, leaving 4 bases unmatched. The CDR3 runs to 15 residues.

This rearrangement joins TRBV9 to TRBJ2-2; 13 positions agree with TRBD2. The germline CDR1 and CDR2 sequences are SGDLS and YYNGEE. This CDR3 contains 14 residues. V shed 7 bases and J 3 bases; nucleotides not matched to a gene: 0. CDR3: CASGLAGDTGELFF. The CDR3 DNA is TGTGCCAGCGGACTAGCGGGGGACACCGGGGAGCTGTTTTTT.

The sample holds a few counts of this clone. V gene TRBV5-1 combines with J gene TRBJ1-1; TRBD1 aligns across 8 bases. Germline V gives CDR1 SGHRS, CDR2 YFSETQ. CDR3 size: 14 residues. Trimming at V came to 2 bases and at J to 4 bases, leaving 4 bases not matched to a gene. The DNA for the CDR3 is TGCGCCAGCAGCTTACAGGACAGGGTCACTGAAGCTTTCTTT. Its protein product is CASSLQDRVTEAFF.

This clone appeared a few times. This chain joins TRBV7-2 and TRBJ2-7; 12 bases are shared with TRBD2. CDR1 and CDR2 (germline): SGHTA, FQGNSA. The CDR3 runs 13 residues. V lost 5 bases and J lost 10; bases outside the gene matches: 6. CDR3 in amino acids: CASSTRLAGDQYF. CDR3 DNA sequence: TGTGCCAGCAGCACCCGACTAGCGGGGGACCAGTACTTC. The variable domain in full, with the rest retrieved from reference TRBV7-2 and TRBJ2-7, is GAGVSQSPSNKVTEKGKDVELRCDPISGHTALYWYRQSLGQGLEFLIYFQGNSAPDKSGLPSDRFSAERTGGSVSTLTIQRTQQEDSAVYLCASSTRLAGDQYFGPGTRLTVT.

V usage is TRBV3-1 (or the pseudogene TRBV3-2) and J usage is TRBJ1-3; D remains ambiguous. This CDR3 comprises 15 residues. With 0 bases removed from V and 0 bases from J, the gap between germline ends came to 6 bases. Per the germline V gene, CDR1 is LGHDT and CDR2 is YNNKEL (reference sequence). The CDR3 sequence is CASSQERISGNTIYF. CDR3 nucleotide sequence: TGTGCCAGCAGCCAAGAGAGGATCTCTGGAAACACCATATATTTT.

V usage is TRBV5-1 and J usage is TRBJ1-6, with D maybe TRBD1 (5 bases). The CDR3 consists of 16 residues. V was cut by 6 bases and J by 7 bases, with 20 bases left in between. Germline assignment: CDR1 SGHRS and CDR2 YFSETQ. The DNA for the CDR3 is TGCGCCAGCAAAAACGAACCCACAGGAAGAAATTCACCCCTCCACTTT. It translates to CASKNEPTGRNSPLHF. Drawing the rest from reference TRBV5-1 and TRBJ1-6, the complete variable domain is KAGVTQTPRYLIKTRGQQVTLSCSPISGHRSVSWYQQTPGQGLQFLFEYFSETQRNKGNFPGRFSGRQFSNSRSEMNVSTLELGDSALYLCASKNEPTGRNSPLHFGNGTRLTVT.

CDR3 DNA sequence: TGTGCCAGTAGTGGACTCGGGACAGCTAATGAAAAACTGTTTTTT. It encodes CASSGLGTANEKLFF. The chain couples TRBV19 to TRBJ1-4; 7 bases align to TRBD1. CDR3 length: 15 amino acids. V dropped 5 bases and J dropped 3; count of bases not matched to a gene: 6. Germline-derived CDR1 and CDR2 are LNHDA and SQIVND (reference sequence).

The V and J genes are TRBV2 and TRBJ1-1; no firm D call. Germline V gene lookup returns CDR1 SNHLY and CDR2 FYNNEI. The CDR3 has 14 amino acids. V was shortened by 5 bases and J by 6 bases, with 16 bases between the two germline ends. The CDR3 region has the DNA TGTGCCAGCAGTAGACTAGGGCTGGCCGCTGAAGCTTTCTTT. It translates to CASSRLGLAAEAFF.

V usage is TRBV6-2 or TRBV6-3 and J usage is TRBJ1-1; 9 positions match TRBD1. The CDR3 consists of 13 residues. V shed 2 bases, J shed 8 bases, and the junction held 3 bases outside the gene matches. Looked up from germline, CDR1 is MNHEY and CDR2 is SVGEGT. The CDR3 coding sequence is TGTGCCAGCAGTTACCCGACAGGGGGGGAAGCTTTCTTT. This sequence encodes CASSYPTGGEAFF.

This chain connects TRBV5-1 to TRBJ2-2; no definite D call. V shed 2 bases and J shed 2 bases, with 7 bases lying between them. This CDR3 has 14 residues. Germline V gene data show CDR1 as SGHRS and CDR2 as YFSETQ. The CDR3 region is CASSLTSNTGELFF. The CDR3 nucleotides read TGCGCCAGCAGCTTAACAAGTAACACCGGGGAGCTGTTTTTT.